Listed here are 8 T cell receptor beta chains from one sample, sequenced in a study of identical twins. From the 5' RACE reads, TCRdb called clonotypes with MiXCR, one entry per CDR3 protein. Of 550,000 to 700,000 distinct CDR3 sequences listed, 7.5% to 10% are singletons. These data also featured in a second study, about yellow fever vaccine responses in identical twins.

The sequenced sample was PBMCs. Receptors were obtained from a woman aged 18-29 years in good health.

This clonotype was found a few times. This chain links TRBV9 with TRBJ2-3; a weak D match, TRBD1 (5 bases). This CDR3 has 17 residues. Germline V CDR1 and CDR2: SGDLS, YYNGEE. Between the trimmed V and J ends, which lost 0 bases and 2 bases, there was a span of 16 bases. The CDR3: CASSVVLGRTDTDTQYF. The CDR3, as DNA: TGTGCCAGCAGCGTAGTTTTGGGGCGTACGGACACAGATACGCAGTATTTT.

The chain recombines TRBV7-2 with TRBJ2-1, with TRBD2 matching 11 bases. V lost 5 bases and J lost 9; bases outside the gene matches: 9. Germline V CDR1 and CDR2: SGHTA, FQGNSA. The CDR3 length is 15 residues. CDR3 DNA sequence: TGTGCCAGCAGCCTGGGACTAGCGGCGGCGGGTGAGCAGTTCTTC. It translates to CASSLGLAAAGEQFF.

This sequence joins TRBV5-1 and TRBJ2-2; 9 bases line up with TRBD1. J gave up 3 bases and V 6 bases, and 3 bases lay outside the gene matches. This CDR3 has 14 amino acids. The germline V gene has CDR1 SGHRS and CDR2 YFSETQ. CDR3 amino acids: CASTGTGYTGELFF. The CDR3 nucleotides are TGCGCCAGCACGGGGACAGGGTACACCGGGGAGCTGTTTTTT.

The chain uses TRBV4-2 and TRBJ2-3, with D possibly being TRBD1 (5 bases). CDR3 length equals 15 residues. Trimming took 3 bases from V and 6 from J, leaving 16 bases between them. Germline V lookup: CDR1 LGHNA, CDR2 YNFKEQ. Here the CDR3 reads CASSQPYPGRDTQYF. As DNA, the CDR3 is TGTGCCAGCAGCCAGCCATACCCAGGGCGGGATACGCAGTATTTT.

The chain joins TRBV7-9 to TRBJ2-5; D may correspond to TRBD1 or TRBD2 (5 bases each). CDR3 length: 17 amino acids. CDR1 SEHNR and CDR2 FQNEAQ come from the germline V gene (reference sequence). V was pared by 5 bases and J by 2 bases, with 21 bases between. The CDR3 DNA reads as TGTGCCAGCAGCCCACCTTTCCCCGGGACCGCTCAAGAGACCCAGTACTTC. Translation gives CASSPPFPGTAQETQYF. The complete variable domain, with remaining parts taken from reference TRBV7-9 and TRBJ2-5, reads DTGVSQNPRHKITKRGQNVTFRCDPISEHNRLYWYRQTLGQGPEFLTYFQNEAQLEKSRLLSDRFSAERPKGSFSTLEIQRTEQGDSAMYLCASSPPFPGTAQETQYFGPGTRLLVL.

Here the CDR3 reads CASSPDHSLLGGEAFF. The CDR3 DNA sequence: TGTGCCAGCAGCCCCGACCACTCATTACTTGGGGGTGAAGCTTTCTTT. The chain carries TRBV7-8 and TRBJ1-1; D may be TRBD1 (5 bases). V shed 5 bases and J shed 7 bases, with 23 bases lying between them. The germline V gene encodes CDR1 SGHVS and CDR2 FQNEAQ. The CDR3 has 16 residues. The variable domain in full, completed from reference TRBV7-8 and TRBJ1-1, reads GAGVSQSPRYKVAKRGQDVALRCDPISGHVSLFWYQQALGQGPEFLTYFQNEAQLDKSGLPSDRFFAERPEGSVSTLKIQRTQQEDSAVYLCASSPDHSLLGGEAFFGQGTRLTVV.

This clonotype was counted many times. The chain employs TRBV2 and TRBJ2-1, with 9 positions matching TRBD2. J lost 4 bases, V lost 8 bases, and 6 bases had no gene match. CDR3 length: 14 residues. Germline V gives CDR1 SNHLY, CDR2 FYNNEI. The DNA of the CDR3 is TGTGCCAGCCAAGCGGGAGGAAATTACAATGAGCAGTTCTTC. The encoded protein is CASQAGGNYNEQFF.

The chain couples TRBV7-9 to TRBJ2-7, with D uncertain. The germline CDR1 and CDR2 sequences are SEHNR and FQNEAQ (reference sequence). Deletions cut 5 bases from V and 1 base from J, with 21 bases between. There are 17 residues in the CDR3. The CDR3, as DNA: TGTGCCAGCAGCCCACCGAATTCTTTCATATCATCCTACGAGCAGTACTTC. This codes for CASSPPNSFISSYEQYF.